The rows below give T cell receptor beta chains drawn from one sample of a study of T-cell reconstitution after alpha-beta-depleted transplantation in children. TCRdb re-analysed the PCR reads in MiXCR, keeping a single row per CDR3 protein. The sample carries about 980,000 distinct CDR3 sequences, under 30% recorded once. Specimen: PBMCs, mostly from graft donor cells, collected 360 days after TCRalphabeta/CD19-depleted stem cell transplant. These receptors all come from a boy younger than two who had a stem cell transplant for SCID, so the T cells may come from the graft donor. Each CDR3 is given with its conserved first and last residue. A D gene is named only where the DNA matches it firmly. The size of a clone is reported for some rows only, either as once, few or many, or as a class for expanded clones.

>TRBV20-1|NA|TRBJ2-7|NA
CSARAPGGASSYEQYF
TGCAGTGCTAGAGCCCCCGGGGGCGCGAGCTCCTACGAGCAGTACTTC
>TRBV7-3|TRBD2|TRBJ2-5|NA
CASSLPSGGFETQYF
TGTGCCAGCAGCTTACCTAGCGGGGGATTCGAGACCCAGTACTTC
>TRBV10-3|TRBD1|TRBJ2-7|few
CAISRDRDYEQYF
TGTGCCATCTCCCGGGACAGGGACTACGAGCAGTACTTC
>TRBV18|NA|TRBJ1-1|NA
CASSPSGRWSTEAFF
TGTGCCAGCTCACCATCCGGCAGATGGAGCACTGAAGCTTTCTTT
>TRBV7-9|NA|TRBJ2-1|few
CASSSGLLNEQFF
TGTGCCAGCAGCTCGGGACTCCTCAATGAGCAGTTCTTC
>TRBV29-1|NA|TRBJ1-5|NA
CSVVYGNQPQHF
TGCAGCGTTGTTTACGGGAATCAGCCCCAGCATTTT
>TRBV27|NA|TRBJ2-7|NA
CASSLAGGGASEQYF
TGTGCCAGCAGCCTAGCAGGTGGGGGGGCCTCCGAGCAGTACTTC
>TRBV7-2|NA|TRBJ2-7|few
CASSQGVIPSSYEQYF
TGTGCCAGCAGCCAAGGGGTCATTCCGAGCTCCTACGAGCAGTACTTC
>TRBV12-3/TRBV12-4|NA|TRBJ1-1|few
CASSLLDSHTEAFF
TGTGCCAGCAGTTTGCTGGACAGTCACACTGAAGCTTTCTTT
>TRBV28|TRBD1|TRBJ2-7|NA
CASRPYRGLLYEQYF
TGTGCCAGCAGACCATACAGGGGTTTACTCTACGAGCAGTACTTC
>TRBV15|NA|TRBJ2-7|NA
CATSRPRGSSIPLEQYF
TGTGCCACCAGCAGACCTCGGGGTAGCAGCATCCCCCTGGAGCAGTACTTC
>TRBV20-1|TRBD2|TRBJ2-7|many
CSARGSGGLYEQYF
TGCAGTGCTAGGGGTAGCGGGGGACTCTACGAGCAGTACTTC
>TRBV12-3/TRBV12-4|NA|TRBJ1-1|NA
CASLPGGNLMNTEAFF
TGTGCCAGCCTGCCCGGTGGCAACCTCATGAACACTGAAGCTTTCTTT
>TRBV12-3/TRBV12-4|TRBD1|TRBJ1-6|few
CASGLRGGDSPLHF
TGTGCCAGCGGCCTCCGAGGGGGCGATTCACCCCTCCACTTT
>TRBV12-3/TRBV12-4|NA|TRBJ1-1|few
CASSFAGRTEAFF
TGTGCTAGCAGTTTCGCAGGGAGGACTGAAGCTTTCTTT
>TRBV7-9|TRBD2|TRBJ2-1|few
CASSLTSVGEQFF
TGTGCCAGCAGCCTCACTAGCGTGGGTGAGCAGTTCTTC
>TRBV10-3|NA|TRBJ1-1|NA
CAISDMAGRSNTEAFF
TGTGCCATCAGTGATATGGCAGGCCGGTCAAACACTGAAGCTTTCTTT
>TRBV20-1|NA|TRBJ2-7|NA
CSGARVGSYEQYF
TGCAGTGGCGCGCGGGTTGGCTCCTACGAGCAGTACTTC
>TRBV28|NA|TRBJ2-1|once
CAAKRVNEQFF
TGTGCCGCTAAGAGGGTAAATGAGCAGTTCTTC
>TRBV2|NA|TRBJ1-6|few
CASCGESYNSPLHF
TGTGCCAGCTGCGGGGAGTCCTATAATTCACCCCTCCACTTT
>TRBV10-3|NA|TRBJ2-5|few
CAISAGGFQETQYF
TGTGCCATCTCTGCCGGGGGCTTCCAAGAGACCCAGTACTTC
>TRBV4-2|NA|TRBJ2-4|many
CASSQDDGNIQYF
TGTGCCAGCAGCCAAGATGATGGCAACATTCAGTACTTC
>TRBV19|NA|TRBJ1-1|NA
CASSSQLTTHTEAFF
TGTGCCAGTAGTTCTCAACTTACGACCCACACTGAAGCTTTCTTT
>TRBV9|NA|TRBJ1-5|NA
CASSDTGLGQPQHF
TGTGCCAGCAGCGATACAGGGTTGGGTCAGCCCCAGCATTTT
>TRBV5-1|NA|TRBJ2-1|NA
CASSLAGQGIPLGQFF
TGCGCCAGCAGCTTGGCCGGTCAGGGGATCCCTCTTGGGCAGTTCTTC
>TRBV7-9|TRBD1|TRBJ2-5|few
CASSSSTGVETQYF
TGTGCCAGCAGCTCCTCGACAGGGGTCGAGACCCAGTACTTC
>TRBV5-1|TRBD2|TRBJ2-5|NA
CASSPEMAGGIQETQYF
TGCGCCAGCAGCCCCGAAATGGCGGGGGGGATACAAGAGACCCAGTACTTC
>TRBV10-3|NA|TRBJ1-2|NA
CAIQAGILYGYTF
TGTGCCATCCAAGCCGGGATTCTCTATGGCTACACCTTC
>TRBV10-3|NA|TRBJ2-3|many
CAISEYTDTQYF
TGTGCCATCAGTGAGTACACAGATACGCAGTATTTT
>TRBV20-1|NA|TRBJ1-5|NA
CSAGAGVGIGQPQHF
TGCAGTGCTGGTGCCGGGGTCGGTATAGGTCAGCCCCAGCATTTT
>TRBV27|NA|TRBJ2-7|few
CASSLYYRAGLLLDEQYF
TGTGCCAGCAGTTTATATTATCGGGCAGGGCTCCTCCTGGACGAGCAGTACTTC
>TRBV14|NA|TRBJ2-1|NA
CASSQFPSGGGFF
TGTGCCAGCAGCCAATTTCCATCAGGGGGAGGCTTCTTC
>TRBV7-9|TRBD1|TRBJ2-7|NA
CASSFPTGGLRGEQYF
TGTGCCAGCAGCTTCCCCACAGGGGGTCTACGGGGCGAGCAGTACTTC
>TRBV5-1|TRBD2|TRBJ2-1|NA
CASRGTLAGAGREQFF
TGCGCCAGCAGGGGGACCCTAGCGGGGGCCGGCAGGGAGCAGTTCTTC
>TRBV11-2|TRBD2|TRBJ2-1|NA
CASSLGAGGGGFGYNEQFF
TGTGCCAGCAGCTTAGGAGCAGGCGGGGGAGGCTTTGGTTACAATGAGCAGTTCTTC
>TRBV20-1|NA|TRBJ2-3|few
CSARHYGVGTDTQYF
TGCAGTGCTAGGCACTACGGAGTTGGCACAGATACGCAGTATTTT
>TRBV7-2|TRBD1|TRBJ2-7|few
CASSIRTGDEQYF
TGTGCCAGCAGCATAAGGACAGGGGACGAGCAGTACTTC
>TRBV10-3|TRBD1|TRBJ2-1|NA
CAISRTGYPEQFF
TGTGCCATCAGCAGGACAGGGTATCCTGAGCAGTTCTTC
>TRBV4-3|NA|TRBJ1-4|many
CASSAQAGSINEKLFF
TGCGCCAGCAGCGCACAGGCAGGGTCTATTAATGAAAAACTGTTTTTT
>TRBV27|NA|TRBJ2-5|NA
CASSEERGTQETQYF
TGTGCCAGCAGTGAAGAGAGGGGGACGCAAGAGACCCAGTACTTC
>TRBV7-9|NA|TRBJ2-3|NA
CASSLEGLPTDTQYF
TGTGCCAGCAGCTTAGAGGGTTTGCCCACAGATACGCAGTATTTT
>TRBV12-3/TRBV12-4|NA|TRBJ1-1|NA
CASSLGGGAGGTEAFF
TGTGCCAGCAGTTTAGGCGGGGGGGCGGGTGGCACTGAAGCTTTCTTT
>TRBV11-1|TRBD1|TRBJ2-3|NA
CASSYPPGQGRLGDADTQYF
TGTGCCAGCAGCTACCCACCGGGACAGGGGAGGCTGGGGGACGCGGATACGCAGTATTTT
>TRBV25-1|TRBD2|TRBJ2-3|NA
CASSRLAGTQYF
TGTGCCAGCAGTCGACTAGCTGGTACGCAGTATTTT
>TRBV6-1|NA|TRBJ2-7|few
CASSEALRGQYF
TGTGCCAGCAGTGAAGCCCTCCGCGGGCAGTACTTC
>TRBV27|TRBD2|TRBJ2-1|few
CASSPGLGQGEQFF
TGTGCCAGCAGTCCTGGACTAGGCCAGGGTGAGCAGTTCTTC
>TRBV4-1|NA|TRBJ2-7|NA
CASSQDPFSYEQYF
TGCGCCAGCAGCCAAGATCCCTTCTCCTACGAGCAGTACTTC
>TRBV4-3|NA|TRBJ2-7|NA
CASSQEYSQGGYEQYF
TGCGCCAGCAGCCAAGAATATTCCCAGGGGGGCTACGAGCAGTACTTC